These 2 T cell receptor beta chains were all obtained from the same sample, sequenced in a study of T cells in Graves' hyperthyroidism and ophthalmopathy. TCR beta CDR3 sequences were amplified from RNA transcripts. HTBI primers were used for first-round RT-PCR of the TCR CDR3. Each CDR3 protein gets one entry after TCRdb re-called the multiplex PCR reads with MiXCR. The data contain approximately 480,000 distinct CDR3 sequences, around 20% of them singletons. Material for sequencing was blood. The receptor source for this set is a man between 18 and 35 years old with Graves' hyperthyroidism.

The chain carries TRBV19 and TRBJ2-5; D gene uncertain. Germline-derived CDR1 and CDR2 are LNHDA and SQIVND (reference sequence). The CDR3 covers 13 residues. The V end lost 5 bases, the J end lost 0 bases, and 7 bases lay between the germline ends. In DNA, the CDR3 is TGTGCCAGTAGTGACCAAAACCAAGAGACCCAGTACTTC. It is translated as CASSDQNQETQYF.

The sample holds many counts of this clonotype. The chain couples TRBV27 to TRBJ2-7; the D is unclear. V lost 6 bases and J 0 bases, leaving 9 bases between the germline ends. The CDR3 has 13 residues. Per the germline V gene, CDR1 is MNHEY and CDR2 is SMNVEV (reference sequence). The DNA for the CDR3 is TGTGCCAGCAGCCGTTCAGCCTCCTACGAGCAGTACTTC. Its translation: CASSRSASYEQYF.